Listed below are T cell receptor beta chains from one sample, sequenced in a study of control samples from healthy donors and cancer patients. The repertoire was sequenced with immunoSEQ multiplex PCR; TCRdb's copy has only in-frame clones and lacks some. The table lists about 26,000 clones, around 83% of them singletons. The sample comprised PBMCs. The source of these receptors is a man aged 60-69 years with colorectal cancer. CDR3s include the opening cysteine and the closing phenylalanine or tryptophan. Each record gives: D gene, J gene, clone size, V gene, CDR3 DNA, CDR3 protein. The D gene is left open where the match is weak. Not all rows give a size; the values are once, few, many and, for expanded clones, a class.

D: .
J: TRBJ1-2
size: .
V: TRBV27
DNA: TGTGCCAGCAGTGGCCTTAGGGACGAAAACTATGGCTACACCTTC
CDR3: CASSGLRDENYGYTF

D: TRBD1
J: TRBJ1-2
size: .
V: TRBV10-3
DNA: TGTGCCATCAGTGAGTTAACAGGGGGCTATGGCTACACCTTC
CDR3: CAISELTGGYGYTF

D: .
J: TRBJ1-1
size: .
V: TRBV18
DNA: TGTGCCAGCTCACCACCGGGGAACAACATGAACACTGAAGCTTTCTTT
CDR3: CASSPPGNNMNTEAFF

D: TRBD2
J: TRBJ2-1
size: .
V: TRBV11-2
DNA: TGTGCCAGCAGCCCCCGGGAGGCCTACAATGAGCAGTTCTTC
CDR3: CASSPREAYNEQFF

D: .
J: TRBJ1-1
size: .
V: TRBV18
DNA: TGTGCCAGCTCAGACGCCAGTTCTTTGGGCAACACTGAAGCTTTCTTT
CDR3: CASSDASSLGNTEAFF

D: .
J: TRBJ1-2
size: .
V: TRBV2
DNA: TGTGCCAGCAGTGACCAGGGGACGGACTATGGCTACACCTTC
CDR3: CASSDQGTDYGYTF

D: .
J: TRBJ1-1
size: .
V: TRBV6-1
DNA: TGTGCCAGCAGTGAAGTAGGGACTGAAGCTTTCTTT
CDR3: CASSEVGTEAFF

D: .
J: TRBJ2-3
size: .
V: TRBV5-1
DNA: TGCGCCAGCAGCCCTACAGGGTCTGAGAAAGATACGCAGTATTTT
CDR3: CASSPTGSEKDTQYF

D: TRBD1
J: TRBJ1-2
size: .
V: TRBV6-5
DNA: TGTGCCAGCAGACACCGGGACAGCGAATCCTATGGCTACACCTTC
CDR3: CASRHRDSESYGYTF

D: .
J: TRBJ1-1
size: .
V: TRBV29-1
DNA: TGCAGCGTTGGGTCGGGGCGGGATGCTTTCTTT
CDR3: CSVGSGRDAFF

D: TRBD2
J: TRBJ2-1
size: once
V: TRBV6-5
DNA: TGTGCCAGCGCCAGACTAGCGGGGAACAATGAGCAGTTCTTC
CDR3: CASARLAGNNEQFF

D: .
J: TRBJ1-1
size: .
V: TRBV3-1/TRBV3-2
DNA: TGTGCCAGCAGCCAAGGCAGGCCGAACACTGAAGCTTTCTTT
CDR3: CASSQGRPNTEAFF

D: .
J: TRBJ1-2
size: .
V: TRBV5-8
DNA: TGTGCCAGCAGCTTGGAGGCAGGGGATGGCTACACCTTC
CDR3: CASSLEAGDGYTF

D: .
J: TRBJ2-2
size: .
V: TRBV2
DNA: TGTGCCAGCAAGGATGGGGGGTATAGCACCGGGGAGCTGTTTTTT
CDR3: CASKDGGYSTGELFF

D: .
J: TRBJ2-2
size: .
V: TRBV7-2
DNA: TGTGCCAGCAGTTCCAGGGACTTGAGAGGCGGGGAGCTGTTTTTT
CDR3: CASSSRDLRGGELFF

D: .
J: TRBJ1-5
size: .
V: TRBV15
DNA: TGTGCCACCAGCAGCAGAAGGGCGGGGGATCAACCCCAGCATTTT
CDR3: CATSSRRAGDQPQHF

D: .
J: TRBJ1-2
size: few
V: TRBV27
DNA: TGTGCCAGCAGTTTCCTGTCGGGGAGCGGCTACACCTTC
CDR3: CASSFLSGSGYTF

D: TRBD1
J: TRBJ1-1
size: .
V: TRBV7-6
DNA: TGTGCCAGCAGCCCTTCCGGGACAGGGCTTGCCGGCACTGAAGCTTTCTTT
CDR3: CASSPSGTGLAGTEAFF

D: .
J: TRBJ2-5
size: .
V: TRBV7-2
DNA: TGTGCCAGCAGCATTACAGGGCAACAAGAGACCCAGTACTTC
CDR3: CASSITGQQETQYF

D: .
J: TRBJ2-5
size: .
V: TRBV15
DNA: TGTGCCACCAGCAGAGATCTAGTAGGAGAACAAGAGACCCAGTACTTC
CDR3: CATSRDLVGEQETQYF

D: .
J: TRBJ2-2
size: .
V: TRBV5-1
DNA: TGCGCCAGCAGCTTCAGCGACACCGGGGAGCTGTTTTTT
CDR3: CASSFSDTGELFF

D: .
J: TRBJ2-3
size: .
V: TRBV19
DNA: TGTGCCAGTAGTATGCGGGCACAGACTAGCACAGATACGCAGTATTTT
CDR3: CASSMRAQTSTDTQYF

D: TRBD1
J: TRBJ1-5
size: .
V: TRBV2
DNA: TGTGCCAGCAGCGGACAGGGGGCTGGCAATCAGCCCCAGCATTTT
CDR3: CASSGQGAGNQPQHF

D: .
J: TRBJ1-1
size: .
V: TRBV6-2/TRBV6-3
DNA: TGTGCCAGCAGTACCCAGGGACGGGGAGACACTGAAGCTTTCTTT
CDR3: CASSTQGRGDTEAFF

D: .
J: TRBJ1-1
size: .
V: TRBV5-1
DNA: TGCGCCAGCAGCTTGTCGACGGGGACGAACACTGAAGCTTTCTTT
CDR3: CASSLSTGTNTEAFF

D: TRBD2
J: TRBJ2-3
size: .
V: TRBV3-1/TRBV3-2
DNA: TGTGCCAGCAGCCAAAAAGCGGGGGGCACAGATACGCAGTATTTT
CDR3: CASSQKAGGTDTQYF

D: .
J: TRBJ2-4
size: .
V: TRBV2
DNA: TGTGCCAGCAAAGAGACCTCGGGAAACATTCAGTACTTC
CDR3: CASKETSGNIQYF

D: .
J: TRBJ2-3
size: .
V: TRBV4-1
DNA: TGCGCCAGCAGCCAAGATGGCTACACAGATACGCAGTATTTT
CDR3: CASSQDGYTDTQYF

D: .
J: TRBJ1-1
size: once
V: TRBV10-3
DNA: TGTGCCATCAGTGAGTCCCAGGCAGGGAACACTGAAGCTTTCTTT
CDR3: CAISESQAGNTEAFF

D: .
J: TRBJ1-4
size: .
V: TRBV11-2
DNA: TGTGCCAGCAGCCCTTGGGGGGAAGCTAATGAAAAACTGTTTTTT
CDR3: CASSPWGEANEKLFF

D: .
J: TRBJ1-2
size: .
V: TRBV19
DNA: TGTGCCAGTCAAAGAATCGGCGTTGGCTATGGCTACACCTTC
CDR3: CASQRIGVGYGYTF

D: TRBD2
J: TRBJ2-3
size: .
V: TRBV11-2
DNA: TGTGCCAGCAGCTTAGATAGCGGGGAAGATACGCAGTATTTT
CDR3: CASSLDSGEDTQYF

D: .
J: TRBJ2-1
size: .
V: TRBV24-1
DNA: TGTGCCACCAGTGATAAAAGCGGATCCTACAATGAGCAGTTCTTC
CDR3: CATSDKSGSYNEQFF

D: .
J: TRBJ2-3
size: .
V: TRBV2
DNA: TGTGCCAGCAGTGAGTTTAAACACCTCGCAGATACGCAGTATTTT
CDR3: CASSEFKHLADTQYF

D: .
J: TRBJ2-3
size: once
V: TRBV5-5
DNA: TGTGCCAGCAGCCGTAAGCTAGACAGGATTTACACAGATACGCAGTATTTT
CDR3: CASSRKLDRIYTDTQYF

D: .
J: TRBJ2-3
size: .
V: TRBV7-9
DNA: TGTGCCAGCAGCTTCGCTGCAGGGGAGAACACAGATACGCAGTATTTT
CDR3: CASSFAAGENTDTQYF

D: .
J: TRBJ2-5
size: .
V: TRBV18
DNA: TGTGCCAGCTCACCGGCAGGGCTAGAGACCCAGTACTTC
CDR3: CASSPAGLETQYF

D: TRBD1
J: TRBJ1-1
size: .
V: TRBV9
DNA: TGTGCCAGCAGCCCGCTACAGGGGAGCGACACTGAAGCTTTCTTT
CDR3: CASSPLQGSDTEAFF

D: .
J: TRBJ1-5
size: .
V: TRBV29-1
DNA: TGCAGCGTTCAAGAGGGAAGTCAGCCCCAGCATTTT
CDR3: CSVQEGSQPQHF

D: TRBD1
J: TRBJ1-5
size: .
V: TRBV27
DNA: TGTGCCAGCAGCTATAGCCGGGACAGGTTTTCTGATCAGCCCCAGCATTTT
CDR3: CASSYSRDRFSDQPQHF

D: TRBD1
J: TRBJ1-1
size: .
V: TRBV5-8
DNA: TGTGCCAGCAGCTTTGGACCCGACAGGGCTGCTGAAGCTTTCTTT
CDR3: CASSFGPDRAAEAFF

D: .
J: TRBJ2-7
size: .
V: TRBV15
DNA: TGTGCCACCAGCAGAGGTTTAGACTCCTACGAGCAGTACTTC
CDR3: CATSRGLDSYEQYF

D: .
J: TRBJ1-2
size: .
V: TRBV10-2
DNA: TGCGCCAGCAGTGAATCGACAGCCTATGGCTACACCTTC
CDR3: CASSESTAYGYTF

D: TRBD2
J: TRBJ2-3
size: few
V: TRBV4-3
DNA: TGCGCCAGCAGCCAAGATATGGCGGGGGTGGGAGATACGCAGTATTTT
CDR3: CASSQDMAGVGDTQYF

D: .
J: TRBJ1-1
size: .
V: TRBV7-2
DNA: TGTGCCAGCAGCCCTACCCAGGGGTACGGCACTGAAGCTTTCTTT
CDR3: CASSPTQGYGTEAFF

D: TRBD1
J: TRBJ2-6
size: .
V: TRBV30
DNA: TGTGCCTGCGACAGGGCTGGGGCCAACGTCCTGACTTTC
CDR3: CACDRAGANVLTF

D: TRBD1
J: TRBJ1-6
size: few
V: TRBV10-1
DNA: TGCGCCAGCAGTGAGGATACAGGGGGCCTAAATTCACCCCTCCACTTT
CDR3: CASSEDTGGLNSPLHF

D: .
J: TRBJ1-1
size: .
V: TRBV27
DNA: TGTGCCAGCAGGCTAAGAGGGAACACTGAAGCTTTCTTT
CDR3: CASRLRGNTEAFF

D: .
J: TRBJ1-1
size: few
V: TRBV6-5
DNA: TGTGCCAGCATCTTAAACAGGGCGAACACTGAAGCTTTCTTT
CDR3: CASILNRANTEAFF